This passage covers 10 T cell receptor beta chains from one sample sequenced in a study of T cell repertoires in cytomegalovirus infection. One entry per CDR3 protein results from TCRdb running MiXCR on the reads. The repertoire consists of over 300,000 distinct CDR3 sequences, with over 7.5% occurring once and the leading ten covering roughly 4%. Sequencing input: PBMCs. The receptors originated from a human donor in good health (CMV status not recorded). Some clones in this sample may be carry-over from other donors' samples.

This clonotype was counted only a few times. J is TRBJ2-5 and V is TRBV4-1, with D perhaps TRBD1 (5 bases). Germline V CDR1 and CDR2: MGHRA, YSYEKL. Trimming left V 1 base short and J 5 bases short, with 14 bases between. The CDR3 contains 15 residues. In DNA form, the CDR3 reads TGCGCCAGCAGCCAAGTACCCCCAGGGCCGGAGACCCAGTACTTC. Translating gives CASSQVPPGPETQYF.

Many counts were recorded for this clonotype. The chain links TRBV7-8 to TRBJ2-1; 7 bases are a match to TRBD2. After removal of 5 bases from V and 5 bases from J, the junction contained 9 bases not matched to a gene. The CDR3 consists of 15 residues. Germline V gene lookup returns CDR1 SGHVS and CDR2 FQNEAQ. The CDR3 DNA reads as TGTGCCAGCAGCCCAGATGCGGGAGTGGACAATGAGCAGTTCTTC. The encoded protein is CASSPDAGVDNEQFF.

This chain joins TRBV6-2 or TRBV6-3 and TRBJ1-1; possibly TRBD1 for D (5 bases). The CDR3 extends over 13 amino acids. Trimming removed 2 bases from V and 6 bases from J, with 10 bases in between. Germline CDR1 MNHEY, CDR2 SVGEGT. The CDR3 is CASSYAGTPEAFF. The CDR3 nucleotides are TGTGCCAGCAGTTACGCGGGGACGCCTGAAGCTTTCTTT.

This clonotype was seen only a few times. The chain carries TRBV24-1 and TRBJ2-1; D is ambiguous. The CDR3 has 15 amino acids. Germline assignment: CDR1 KGHDR and CDR2 SFDVKD. V lost 10 bases, J lost 2 bases, and 17 bases lay in between. CDR3 nucleotides: TGTGCCACTTCCCGTGTCGGGTCGACCTACAATGAGCAGTTCTTC. As protein: CATSRVGSTYNEQFF.

This clonotype was detected only a few times. The chain joins TRBV20-1 to TRBJ1-4; D unresolved. Germline V lookup: CDR1 DFQATT, CDR2 SNEGSKA (reference sequence). V lost 2 bases and J lost 8, with 12 bases in between. There are 13 residues in the CDR3. The CDR3, as DNA: TGCAGTGCTAGAATCACAGAAGGAGAAAAACTGTTTTTT. It codes for CSARITEGEKLFF.

Ten or more counts support this clonotype. The V and J genes are TRBV7-2 and TRBJ2-1; 9 bases fit TRBD2. Trimming cost V 2 bases and J 0 bases; bases outside gene matches: 5. There are 17 residues in the CDR3. The germline V gene encodes CDR1 SGHTA and CDR2 FQGNSA. CDR3 sequence: CASSLFQREASYNEQFF. The CDR3 DNA is TGTGCCAGCAGCTTATTCCAGCGGGAGGCCTCCTACAATGAGCAGTTCTTC.

The chain couples TRBV27 to TRBJ2-3; D gene uncertain. Trimming removed 5 bases from V and 0 bases from J, with 15 bases in between. The length of the CDR3 is 16 residues. CDR1 and CDR2 from the germline V gene are MNHEY and SMNVEV (reference sequence). The DNA of the CDR3 is TGTGCCAGCAGTCTAGACGGAGACACTAGCACAGATACGCAGTATTTT. Residues: CASSLDGDTSTDTQYF.

The genes are TRBV28 and TRBJ2-3; D is perhaps TRBD1 (5 bases). There are 14 residues in the CDR3. The V gene's germline CDR1 is MDHEN and CDR2 SYDVKM. V dropped 4 bases and J dropped 4 bases, with 12 bases sitting between them. The CDR3 here is CASSSADNADTQYF. The CDR3 bases are TGTGCCAGCAGTTCCGCGGACAATGCAGATACGCAGTATTTT.

This clonotype appeared a few times. The chain uses TRBV7-9 and TRBJ1-2; D gene unclear. The germline V gene has CDR1 SEHNR and CDR2 FQNEAQ (reference sequence). V shed 5 bases and J shed 2 bases, with 15 bases lying between them. This CDR3 is 15 amino acids long. CDR3 bases: TGTGCCAGCAGCGACCCCGGGATATGGAACTATGGCTACACCTTC. Translation: CASSDPGIWNYGYTF.

This clonotype was observed many times. The chain carries TRBV19 and TRBJ2-3; 8 nucleotides agree with TRBD1. The CDR3 has 18 amino acids. CDR1 and CDR2 from the germline V gene are LNHDA and SQIVND (reference sequence). After removal of 4 bases from V and 2 bases from J, the junction contained 14 bases not matched to a gene. CDR3 region: CASSTGQGRRGSTDTQYF. The CDR3 nucleotides read TGTGCCAGTAGTACTGGACAGGGACGGAGGGGTTCCACAGATACGCAGTATTTT.